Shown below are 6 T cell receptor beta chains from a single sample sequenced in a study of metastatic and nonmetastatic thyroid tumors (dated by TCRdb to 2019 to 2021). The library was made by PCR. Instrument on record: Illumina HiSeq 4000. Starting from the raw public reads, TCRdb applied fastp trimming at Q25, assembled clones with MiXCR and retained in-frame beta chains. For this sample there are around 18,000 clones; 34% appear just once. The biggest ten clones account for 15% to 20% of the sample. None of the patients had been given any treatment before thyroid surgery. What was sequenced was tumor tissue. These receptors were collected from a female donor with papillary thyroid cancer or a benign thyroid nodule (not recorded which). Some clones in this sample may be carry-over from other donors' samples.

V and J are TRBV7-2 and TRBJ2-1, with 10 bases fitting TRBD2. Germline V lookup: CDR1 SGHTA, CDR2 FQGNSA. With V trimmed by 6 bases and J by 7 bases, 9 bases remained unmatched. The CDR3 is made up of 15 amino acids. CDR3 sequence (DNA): TGTGCCAGCAGACTGAGCGGGGGGGCCTCGAATGAGCAGTTCTTC. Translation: CASRLSGGASNEQFF.

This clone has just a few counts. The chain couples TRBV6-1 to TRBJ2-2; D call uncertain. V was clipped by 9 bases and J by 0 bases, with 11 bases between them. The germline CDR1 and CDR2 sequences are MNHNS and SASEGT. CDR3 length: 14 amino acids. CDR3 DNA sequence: TGTGCCAGTAGTATTCAGTCGAACACCGGGGAGCTGTTTTTT. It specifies CASSIQSNTGELFF.

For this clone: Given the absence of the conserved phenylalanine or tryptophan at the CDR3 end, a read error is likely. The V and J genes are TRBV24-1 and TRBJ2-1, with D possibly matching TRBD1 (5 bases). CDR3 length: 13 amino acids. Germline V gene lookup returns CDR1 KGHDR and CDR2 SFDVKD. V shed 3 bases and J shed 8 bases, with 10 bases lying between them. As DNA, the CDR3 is TGTGCCACCAGTGATGATAACAGGTATGAGCAGTTCTTA. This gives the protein CATSDDNRYEQFL.

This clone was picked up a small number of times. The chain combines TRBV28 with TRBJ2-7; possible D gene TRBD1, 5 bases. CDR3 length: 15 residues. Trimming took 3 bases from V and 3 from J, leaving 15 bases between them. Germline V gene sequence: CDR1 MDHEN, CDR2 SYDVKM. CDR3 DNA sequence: TGTGCCAGCAGTTTTATCTCAGGCCAGGGCTACGAGCAGTACTTC. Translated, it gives CASSFISGQGYEQYF.

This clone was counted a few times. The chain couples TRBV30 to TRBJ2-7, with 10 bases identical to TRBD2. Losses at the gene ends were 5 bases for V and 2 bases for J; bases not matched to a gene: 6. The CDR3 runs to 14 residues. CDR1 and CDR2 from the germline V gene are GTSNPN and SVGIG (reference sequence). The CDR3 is CAWDLSGGTYEQYF. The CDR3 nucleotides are TGTGCCTGGGACCTTAGCGGGGGGACCTACGAGCAGTACTTC.

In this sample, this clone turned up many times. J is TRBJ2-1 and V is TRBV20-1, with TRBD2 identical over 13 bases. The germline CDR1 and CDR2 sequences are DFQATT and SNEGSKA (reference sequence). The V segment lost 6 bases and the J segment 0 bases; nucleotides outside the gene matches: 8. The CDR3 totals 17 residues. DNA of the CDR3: TGCAGTGCAAGGACTAGCGGGGGAAGTAGCTCCTACAATGAGCAGTTCTTC. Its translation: CSARTSGGSSSYNEQFF.